Below, 2 T cell receptor beta chains from the same sample are listed, as sequenced in a study of cytomegalovirus exposure and HLA in healthy donors. 60 Vbeta and 13 Jbeta primers were used in PCR. Only in-frame clones appear in the TCRdb table, and some are missing; sequencing was by immunoSEQ multiplex PCR. This sample has some 140,000 clones; 74% occur once, and the top ten carry 3.5% to 5%. The material sequenced was PBMCs. The receptors derive from a man younger than 35 in good health and CMV-seropositive.

The chain recombines TRBV7-9 with TRBJ1-4; D may be TRBD1 (5 bases). V lost 0 bases and J 5 bases, leaving 13 bases between the germline ends. This CDR3 contains 16 residues. Germline assignment: CDR1 SEHNR and CDR2 FQNEAQ (reference sequence). The CDR3: CASSLAGAGGNEKLFF. CDR3 nucleotide sequence: TGTGCCAGCAGCTTAGCTGGGGCAGGAGGGAATGAAAAACTGTTTTTT. Variable domain in full (rest from reference TRBV7-9 and TRBJ1-4): DTGVSQNPRHKITKRGQNVTFRCDPISEHNRLYWYRQTLGQGPEFLTYFQNEAQLEKSRLLSDRFSAERPKGSFSTLEIQRTEQGDSAMYLCASSLAGAGGNEKLFFGSGTQLSVL.

The chain uses TRBV6-5 and TRBJ1-3, with 7 bases aligning to TRBD1. J lost 7 bases, V lost 5 bases, and 5 bases had no gene match. The germline V gene encodes CDR1 MNHEY and CDR2 SVGAGI. The CDR3 contains 13 residues. CDR3 in amino acids: CASSEGQINTIYF. The DNA for the CDR3 is TGTGCCAGCAGTGAGGGACAGATCAACACCATATATTTT.